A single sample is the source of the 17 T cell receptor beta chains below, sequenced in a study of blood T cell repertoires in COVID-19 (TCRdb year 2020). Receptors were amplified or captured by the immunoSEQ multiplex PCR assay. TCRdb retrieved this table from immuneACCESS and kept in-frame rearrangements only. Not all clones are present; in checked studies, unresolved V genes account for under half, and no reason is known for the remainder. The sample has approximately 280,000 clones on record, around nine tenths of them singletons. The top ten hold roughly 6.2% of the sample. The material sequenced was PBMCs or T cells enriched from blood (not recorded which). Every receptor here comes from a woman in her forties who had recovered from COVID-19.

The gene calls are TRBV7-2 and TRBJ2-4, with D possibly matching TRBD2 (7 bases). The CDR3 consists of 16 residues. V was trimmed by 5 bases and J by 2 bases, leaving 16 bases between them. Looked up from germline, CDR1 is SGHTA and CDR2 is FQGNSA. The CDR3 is CASSPPRGGTKNIQYF. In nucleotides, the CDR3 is TGTGCCAGCAGCCCCCCTAGGGGGGGGACCAAAAACATTCAGTACTTC.

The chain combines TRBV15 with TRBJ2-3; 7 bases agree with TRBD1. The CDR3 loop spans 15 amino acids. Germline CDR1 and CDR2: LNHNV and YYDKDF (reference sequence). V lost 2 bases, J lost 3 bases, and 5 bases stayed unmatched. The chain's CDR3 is CATSRPRDRTDTQYF. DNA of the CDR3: TGTGCCACCAGCAGACCCCGGGACAGAACAGATACGCAGTATTTT. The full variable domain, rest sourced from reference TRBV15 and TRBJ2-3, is DAMVIQNPRYQVTQFGKPVTLSCSQTLNHNVMYWYQQKSSQAPKLLFHYYDKDFNNEADTPDNFQSRRPNTSFCFLDIRSPGLGDTAMYLCATSRPRDRTDTQYFGPGTRLTVL.

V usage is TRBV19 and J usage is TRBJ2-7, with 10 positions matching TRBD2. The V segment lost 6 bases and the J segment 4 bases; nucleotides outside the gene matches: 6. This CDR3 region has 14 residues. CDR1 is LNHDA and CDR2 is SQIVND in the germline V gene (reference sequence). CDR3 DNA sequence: TGTGCCAGTAGAGGGGCTAGCGGGAGTTACGAGCAGTACTTC. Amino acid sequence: CASRGASGSYEQYF.

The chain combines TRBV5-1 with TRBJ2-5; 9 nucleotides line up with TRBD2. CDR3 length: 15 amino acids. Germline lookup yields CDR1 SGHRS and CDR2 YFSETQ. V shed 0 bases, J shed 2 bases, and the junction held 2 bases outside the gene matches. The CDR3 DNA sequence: TGCGCCAGCAGCTTGGGACTAGCGGCTCAAGAGACCCAGTACTTC. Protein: CASSLGLAAQETQYF.

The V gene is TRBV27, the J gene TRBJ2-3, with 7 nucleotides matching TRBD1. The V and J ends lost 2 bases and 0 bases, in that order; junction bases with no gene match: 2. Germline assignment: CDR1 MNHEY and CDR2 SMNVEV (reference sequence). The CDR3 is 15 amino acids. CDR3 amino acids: CASSLQGQSTDTQYF. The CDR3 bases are TGTGCCAGCAGTTTACAGGGACAGAGCACAGATACGCAGTATTTT.

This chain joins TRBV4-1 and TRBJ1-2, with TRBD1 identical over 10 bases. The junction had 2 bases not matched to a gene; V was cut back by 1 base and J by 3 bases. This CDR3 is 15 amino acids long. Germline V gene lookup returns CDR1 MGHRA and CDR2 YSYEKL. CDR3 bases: TGCGCCAGCAGCCAAGGACAGGGGGCCGACTATGGCTACACCTTC. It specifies CASSQGQGADYGYTF.

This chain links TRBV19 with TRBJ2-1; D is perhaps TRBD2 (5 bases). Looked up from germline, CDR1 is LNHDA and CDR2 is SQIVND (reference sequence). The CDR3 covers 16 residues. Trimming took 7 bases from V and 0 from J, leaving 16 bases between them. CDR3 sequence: CASTDSSRSSYNEQFF. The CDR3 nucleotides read TGTGCCAGTACGGACTCGTCTAGAAGCTCCTACAATGAGCAGTTCTTC.

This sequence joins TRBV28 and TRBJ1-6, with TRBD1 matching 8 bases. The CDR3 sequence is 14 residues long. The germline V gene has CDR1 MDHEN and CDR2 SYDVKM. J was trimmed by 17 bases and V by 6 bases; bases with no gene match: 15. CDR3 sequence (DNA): TGTGCCAGCAGCCTCCCGCCCCCCCCGGGACAGGTCCACTTT. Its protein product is CASSLPPPPGQVHF.

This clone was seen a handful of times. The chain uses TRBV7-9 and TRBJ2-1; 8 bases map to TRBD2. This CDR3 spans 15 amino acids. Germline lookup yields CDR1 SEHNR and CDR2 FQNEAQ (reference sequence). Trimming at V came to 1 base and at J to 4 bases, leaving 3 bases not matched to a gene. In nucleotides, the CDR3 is TGTGCCAGCAGCTTAGTTAGCGGGACTTACAATGAGCAGTTCTTC. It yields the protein CASSLVSGTYNEQFF.

CDR3 loop: CASSLGEVGPYEQYF. The DNA of the CDR3 is TGTGCCAGCAGCTTAGGGGAGGTCGGCCCCTACGAGCAGTACTTC. The chain has TRBV7-2 and TRBJ2-7, with a weak D call TRBD2 (6 bases). Trimming took 1 base from V and 2 from J, leaving 12 bases between them. Germline loops: CDR1 SGHTA, CDR2 FQGNSA. This CDR3 contains 15 residues.

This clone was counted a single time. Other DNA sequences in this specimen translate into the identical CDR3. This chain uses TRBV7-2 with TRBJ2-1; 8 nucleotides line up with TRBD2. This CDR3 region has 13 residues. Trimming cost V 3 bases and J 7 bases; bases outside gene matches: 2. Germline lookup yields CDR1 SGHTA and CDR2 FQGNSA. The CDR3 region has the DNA TGTGCCAGCAGCTTGGGACTAGGTAATGAGCAGTTCTTC. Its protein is CASSLGLGNEQFF.

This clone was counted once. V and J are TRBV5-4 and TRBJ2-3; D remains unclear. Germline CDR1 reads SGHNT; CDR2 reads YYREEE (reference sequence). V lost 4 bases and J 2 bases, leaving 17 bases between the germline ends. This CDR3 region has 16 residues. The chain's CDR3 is CASSGWSSPNTDTQYF. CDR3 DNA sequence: TGTGCCAGCAGCGGGTGGAGCTCCCCAAACACAGATACGCAGTATTTT.

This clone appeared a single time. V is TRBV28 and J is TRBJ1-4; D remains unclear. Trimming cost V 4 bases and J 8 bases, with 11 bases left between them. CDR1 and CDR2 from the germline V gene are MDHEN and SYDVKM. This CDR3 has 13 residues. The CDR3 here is CASSWGGREKLFF. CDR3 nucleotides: TGTGCCAGCAGTTGGGGAGGGCGGGAAAAACTGTTTTTT.

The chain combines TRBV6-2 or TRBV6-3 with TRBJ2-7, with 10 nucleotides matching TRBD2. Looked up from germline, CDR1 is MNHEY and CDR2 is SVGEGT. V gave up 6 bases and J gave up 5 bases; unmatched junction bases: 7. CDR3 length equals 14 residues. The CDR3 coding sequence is TGTGCCAGCAGCCTAGCGGGAGCTTGGGACGAGCAGTACTTC. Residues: CASSLAGAWDEQYF.

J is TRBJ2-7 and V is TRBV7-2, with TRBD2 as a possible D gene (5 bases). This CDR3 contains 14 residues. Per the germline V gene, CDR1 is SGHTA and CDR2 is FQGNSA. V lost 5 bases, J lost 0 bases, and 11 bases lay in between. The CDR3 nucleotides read TGTGCCAGCAGCCCACGGCTAGCCTCCTACGAGCAGTACTTC. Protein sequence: CASSPRLASYEQYF.

In nucleotides, the CDR3 is TGTGCCAGCAGCTCAGAACGAGGGAGAACGACAGGGCAGCCCCAGCATTTT. Translation gives CASSSERGRTTGQPQHF. The V gene is TRBV7-2, the J gene TRBJ1-5; 7 bases are a match to TRBD1. CDR3 length: 17 residues. Germline V gene data show CDR1 as SGHTA and CDR2 as FQGNSA. With 4 bases clipped from V and 7 bases from J, the junction kept 16 bases outside the gene matches.

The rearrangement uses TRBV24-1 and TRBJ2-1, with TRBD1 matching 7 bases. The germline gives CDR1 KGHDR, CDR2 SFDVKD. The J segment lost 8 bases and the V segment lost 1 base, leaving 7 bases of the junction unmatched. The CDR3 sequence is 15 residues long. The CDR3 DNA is TGTGCCACCAGTGATTTCAGGGGGAGAAACGATGAGCAGTTCTTC. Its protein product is CATSDFRGRNDEQFF.